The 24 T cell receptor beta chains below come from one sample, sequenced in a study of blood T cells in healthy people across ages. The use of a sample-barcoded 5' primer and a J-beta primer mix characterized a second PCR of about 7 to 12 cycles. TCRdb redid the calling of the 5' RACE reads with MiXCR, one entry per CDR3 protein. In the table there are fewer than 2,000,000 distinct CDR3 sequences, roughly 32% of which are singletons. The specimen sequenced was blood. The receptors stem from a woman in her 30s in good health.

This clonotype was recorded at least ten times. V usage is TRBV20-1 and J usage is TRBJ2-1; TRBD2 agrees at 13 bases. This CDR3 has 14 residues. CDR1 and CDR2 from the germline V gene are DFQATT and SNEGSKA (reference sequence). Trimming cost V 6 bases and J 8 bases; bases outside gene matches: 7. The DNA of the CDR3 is TGCAGTGCCAGATCCACTAGCGGGAGGGATGAGCAGTTCTTC. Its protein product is CSARSTSGRDEQFF.

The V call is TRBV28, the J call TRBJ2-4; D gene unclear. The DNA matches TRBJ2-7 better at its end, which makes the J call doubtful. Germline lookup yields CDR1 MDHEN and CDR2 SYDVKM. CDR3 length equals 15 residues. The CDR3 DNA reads TGTGCCAGCAGTCCGGCCCCCGGGCTCCCCTACGAGCAGTACTTC. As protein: CASSPAPGLPYEQYF.

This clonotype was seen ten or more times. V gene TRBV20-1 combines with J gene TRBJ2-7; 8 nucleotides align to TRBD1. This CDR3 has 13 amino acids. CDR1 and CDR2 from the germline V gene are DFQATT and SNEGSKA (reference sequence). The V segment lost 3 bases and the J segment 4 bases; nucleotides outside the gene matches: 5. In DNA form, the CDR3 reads TGCAGTGCTAGGGACAGGGCTACGTACGAGCAGTACTTC. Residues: CSARDRATYEQYF.

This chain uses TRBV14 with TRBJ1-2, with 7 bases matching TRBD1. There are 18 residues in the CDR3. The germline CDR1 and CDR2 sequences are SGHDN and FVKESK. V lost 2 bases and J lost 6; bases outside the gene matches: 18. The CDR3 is CASSQNLFVLTGVDGYTF. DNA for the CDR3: TGTGCCAGCAGCCAAAACTTGTTTGTACTTACAGGGGTTGATGGCTACACCTTC.

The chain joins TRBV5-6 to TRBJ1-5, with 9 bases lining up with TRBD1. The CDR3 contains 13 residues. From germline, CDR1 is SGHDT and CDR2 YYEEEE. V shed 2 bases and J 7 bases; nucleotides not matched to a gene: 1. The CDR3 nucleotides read TGTGCCAGCAGCTTCGGACAGGGGCAGCCCCAGCATTTT. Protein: CASSFGQGQPQHF. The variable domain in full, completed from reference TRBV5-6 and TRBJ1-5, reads DAGVTQSPTHLIKTRGQQVTLRCSPKSGHDTVSWYQQALGQGPQFIFQYYEEEERQRGNFPDRFSGHQFPNYSSELNVNALLLGDSALYLCASSFGQGQPQHFGDGTRLSIL.

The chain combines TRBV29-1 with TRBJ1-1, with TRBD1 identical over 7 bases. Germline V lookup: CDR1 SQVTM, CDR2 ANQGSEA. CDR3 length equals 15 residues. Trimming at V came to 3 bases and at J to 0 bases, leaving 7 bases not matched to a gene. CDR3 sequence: CSVDETGTLNTEAFF. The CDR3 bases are TGCAGCGTTGACGAGACAGGGACACTGAACACTGAAGCTTTCTTT.

CDR3 bases: TGCAGCGCCACCGGACAGGCGAACACCGGGGAGCTGTTTTTT. This encodes CSATGQANTGELFF. The chain uses TRBV29-1 and TRBJ2-2; TRBD1 agrees at 7 bases. With V trimmed by 7 bases and J by 0 bases, 5 bases remained unmatched. Germline lookup yields CDR1 SQVTM and CDR2 ANQGSEA. The CDR3 runs 14 residues.

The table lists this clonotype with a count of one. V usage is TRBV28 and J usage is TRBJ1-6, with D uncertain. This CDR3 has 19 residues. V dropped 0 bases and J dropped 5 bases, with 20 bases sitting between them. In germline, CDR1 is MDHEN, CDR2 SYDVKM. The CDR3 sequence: CASSLWWEGPKKDNSPLHF. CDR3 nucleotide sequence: TGTGCCAGCAGTTTATGGTGGGAGGGCCCAAAAAAGGATAATTCACCCCTCCACTTT. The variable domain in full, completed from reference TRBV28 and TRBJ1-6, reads DVKVTQSSRYLVKRTGEKVFLECVQDMDHENMFWYRQDPGLGLRLIYFSYDVKMKEKGDIPEGYSVSREKKERFSLILESASTNQTSMYLCASSLWWEGPKKDNSPLHFGNGTRLTVT.

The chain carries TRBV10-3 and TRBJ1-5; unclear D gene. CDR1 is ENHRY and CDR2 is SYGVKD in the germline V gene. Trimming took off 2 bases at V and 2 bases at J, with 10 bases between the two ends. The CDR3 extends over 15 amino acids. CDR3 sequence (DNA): TGTGCCATCAGTGAGGCGCAGTGGGGCAATCAGCCCCAGCATTTT. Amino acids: CAISEAQWGNQPQHF.

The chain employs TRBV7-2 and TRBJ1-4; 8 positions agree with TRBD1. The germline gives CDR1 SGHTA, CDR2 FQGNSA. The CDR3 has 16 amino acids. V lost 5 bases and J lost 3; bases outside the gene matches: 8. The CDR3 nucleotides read TGTGCCAGCAGCGCCGGACAGGGAAGATCTAATGAAAAACTGTTTTTT. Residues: CASSAGQGRSNEKLFF.

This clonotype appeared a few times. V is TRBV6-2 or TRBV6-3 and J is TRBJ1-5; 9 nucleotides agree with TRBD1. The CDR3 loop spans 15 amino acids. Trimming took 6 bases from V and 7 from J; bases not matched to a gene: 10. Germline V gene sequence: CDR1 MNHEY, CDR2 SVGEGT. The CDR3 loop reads CASSRTGEARQPQHF. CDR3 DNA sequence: TGTGCCAGCAGCCGGACAGGGGAAGCGCGGCAGCCCCAGCATTTT.

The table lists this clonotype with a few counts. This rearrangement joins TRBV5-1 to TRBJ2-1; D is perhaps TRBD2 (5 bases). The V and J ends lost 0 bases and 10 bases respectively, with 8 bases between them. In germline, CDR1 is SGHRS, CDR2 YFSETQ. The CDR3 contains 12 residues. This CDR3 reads CASSLAGSEQFF. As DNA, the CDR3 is TGCGCCAGCAGCTTGGCGGGGTCCGAGCAGTTCTTC.

In DNA form, the CDR3 reads TGTGCCAGCAGTGAATACAGGCAGGGAAATGGCTACACCTTC. It yields the protein CASSEYRQGNGYTF. The chain is built from TRBV25-1 and TRBJ1-2; D might be TRBD1 (5 bases). CDR1 and CDR2 from the germline V gene are MGHDK and SYGVNS. The CDR3 consists of 14 residues. The V end was cut by 0 bases, the J end by 6 bases, with 11 bases between.

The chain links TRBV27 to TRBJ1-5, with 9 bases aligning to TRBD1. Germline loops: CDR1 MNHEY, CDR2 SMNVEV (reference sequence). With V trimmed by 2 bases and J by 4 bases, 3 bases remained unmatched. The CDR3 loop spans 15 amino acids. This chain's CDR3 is CASSLRDRVNQPQHF. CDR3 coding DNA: TGTGCCAGCAGTTTAAGGGACAGGGTGAATCAGCCCCAGCATTTT.

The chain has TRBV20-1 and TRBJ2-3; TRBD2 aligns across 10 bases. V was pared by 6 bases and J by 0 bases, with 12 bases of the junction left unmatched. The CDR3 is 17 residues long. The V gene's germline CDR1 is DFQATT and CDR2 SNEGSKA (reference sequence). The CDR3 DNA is TGCAGTGCGAGACTAGCGGGCAGACCAGCTAGCACAGATACGCAGTATTTT. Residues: CSARLAGRPASTDTQYF.

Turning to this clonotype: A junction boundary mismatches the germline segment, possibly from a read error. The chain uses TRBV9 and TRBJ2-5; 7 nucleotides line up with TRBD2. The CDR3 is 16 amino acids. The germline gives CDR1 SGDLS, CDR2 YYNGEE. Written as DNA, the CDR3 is TGTGCCAGCAGCGTAGCCACGGCTAGCGGCCAAAAGACCCAGTACTTC. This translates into CASSVATASGQKTQYF.

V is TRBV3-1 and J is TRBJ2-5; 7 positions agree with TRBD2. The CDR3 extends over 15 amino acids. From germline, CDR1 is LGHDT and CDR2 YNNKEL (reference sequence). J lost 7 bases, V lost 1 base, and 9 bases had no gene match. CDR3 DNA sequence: TGTGCCAGCAGCCAAGTAGCGGGTGGGGTCGGGACCCAGTACTTC. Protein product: CASSQVAGGVGTQYF.

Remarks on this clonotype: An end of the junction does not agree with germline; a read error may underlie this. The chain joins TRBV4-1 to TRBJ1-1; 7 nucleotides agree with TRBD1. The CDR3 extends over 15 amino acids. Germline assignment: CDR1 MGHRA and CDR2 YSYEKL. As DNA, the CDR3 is TGCGCCAGCAGCCAAGTTGCGACAGGGAACGCTGAAGCTTTCTTT. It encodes CASSQVATGNAEAFF.

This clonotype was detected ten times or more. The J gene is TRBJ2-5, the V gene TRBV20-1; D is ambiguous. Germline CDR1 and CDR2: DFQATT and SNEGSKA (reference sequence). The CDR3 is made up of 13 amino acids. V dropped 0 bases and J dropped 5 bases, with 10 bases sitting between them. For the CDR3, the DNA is TGCAGTGCTAGAGAGCCACGCCGGGAGACCCAGTACTTC. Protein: CSAREPRRETQYF.

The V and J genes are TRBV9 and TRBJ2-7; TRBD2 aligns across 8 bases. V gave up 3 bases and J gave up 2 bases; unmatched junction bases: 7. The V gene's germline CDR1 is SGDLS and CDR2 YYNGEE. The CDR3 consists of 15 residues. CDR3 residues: CASSAGGAATYEQYF. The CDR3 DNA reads TGTGCCAGCAGCGCGGGGGGGGCCGCTACCTACGAGCAGTACTTC. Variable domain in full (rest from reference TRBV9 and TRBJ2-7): DSGVTQTPKHLITATGQRVTLRCSPRSGDLSVYWYQQSLDQGLQFLIQYYNGEERAKGNILERFSAQQFPDLHSELNLSSLELGDSALYFCASSAGGAATYEQYFGPGTRLTVT.

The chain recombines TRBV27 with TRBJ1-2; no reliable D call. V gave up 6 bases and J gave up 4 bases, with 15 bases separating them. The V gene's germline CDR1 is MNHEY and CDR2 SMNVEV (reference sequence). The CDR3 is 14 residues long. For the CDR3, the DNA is TGTGCCAGCAGCGAGGGAGGGTTCGGCTATGGCTACACCTTC. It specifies CASSEGGFGYGYTF.

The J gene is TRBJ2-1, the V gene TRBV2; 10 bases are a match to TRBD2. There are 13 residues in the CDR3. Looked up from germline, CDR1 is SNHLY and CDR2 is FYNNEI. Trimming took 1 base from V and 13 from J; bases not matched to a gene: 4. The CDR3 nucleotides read TGTGCCAGCAGTGAAGTAAGCGGGGGGGCTCAGTTCTTC. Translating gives CASSEVSGGAQFF.

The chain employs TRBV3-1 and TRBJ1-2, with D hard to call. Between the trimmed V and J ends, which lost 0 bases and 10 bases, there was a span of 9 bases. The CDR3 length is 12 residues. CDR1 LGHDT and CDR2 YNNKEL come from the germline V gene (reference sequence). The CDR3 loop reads CASSQDEVDYTF. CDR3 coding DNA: TGTGCCAGCAGCCAAGACGAGGTGGACTACACCTTC.

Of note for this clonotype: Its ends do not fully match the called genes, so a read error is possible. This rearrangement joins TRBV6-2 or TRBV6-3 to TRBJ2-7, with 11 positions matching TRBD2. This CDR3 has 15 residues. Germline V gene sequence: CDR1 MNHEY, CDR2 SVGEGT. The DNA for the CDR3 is TGTGCCGGCAGTACGGGACTAGCGGCATCCTACGAGCAGTACTTC. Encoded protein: CAGSTGLAASYEQYF.